The 18 T cell receptor beta chains below all came from one sample that was sequenced in a study of T cell repertoires in cytomegalovirus infection. Each CDR3 protein gets one entry after TCRdb re-called the reads with MiXCR. The data show 200,000 to 300,000 distinct CDR3 sequences, about 12% seen once. Sequenced sample: PBMCs. These receptors were taken from a human donor in good health (CMV status not recorded). Some clones in this sample may be carry-over from other donors' samples.

The chain is built from TRBV6-5 and TRBJ1-2, with no clear D. V was clipped by 3 bases and J by 0 bases, with 14 bases between them. CDR3 size: 16 residues. Germline V gene data show CDR1 as MNHEY and CDR2 as SVGAGI. The CDR3 protein is CASSYNPWITNYGYTF. In DNA form, the CDR3 reads TGTGCCAGCAGTTATAATCCGTGGATTACTAACTATGGCTACACCTTC.

The V and J genes are TRBV19 and TRBJ1-1; D is ambiguous. The CDR3 loop spans 14 amino acids. From germline, CDR1 is LNHDA and CDR2 SQIVND (reference sequence). V lost 6 bases and J lost 0, with 11 bases in between. CDR3 DNA: TGTGCCAGTAGCGCCCCTGGGGTGAACACTGAAGCTTTCTTT. Translation gives CASSAPGVNTEAFF.

This clonotype has a handful of counts. V is TRBV20-1 and J is TRBJ2-7; the match to TRBD2 covers 8 bases. J gave up 3 bases and V 2 bases, and 12 bases lay outside the gene matches. This CDR3 is 16 amino acids long. Germline CDR1 is DFQATT and CDR2 is SNEGSKA (reference sequence). The CDR3 here is CSARTPTSGDYYEQYF. The CDR3 nucleotides are TGCAGTGCTAGAACCCCCACTAGCGGAGACTACTACGAGCAGTACTTC.

At least ten counts were recorded for this clonotype. This chain links TRBV7-9 with TRBJ1-2; perhaps TRBD1 as D (5 bases). This CDR3 comprises 15 residues. The germline V gene encodes CDR1 SEHNR and CDR2 FQNEAQ (reference sequence). V lost 5 bases and J 5 bases, leaving 18 bases between the germline ends. CDR3 nucleotide sequence: TGTGCCAGCAGCGACTGGGACTTCTCGGGTTATGGCTACACCTTC. Translated, it gives CASSDWDFSGYGYTF.

This clonotype has ten or more counts. The chain recombines TRBV19 with TRBJ1-2; D is unclear. The V gene's germline CDR1 is LNHDA and CDR2 SQIVND (reference sequence). The V end lost 6 bases, the J end lost 3 bases, and 11 bases lay between the germline ends. The CDR3 is 13 amino acids. The CDR3 is CASRPDQYYGYTF. CDR3 in DNA: TGTGCCAGTAGACCGGACCAATACTATGGCTACACCTTC.

This clonotype was seen more than once but under ten times. The rearrangement joins TRBV7-8 to TRBJ1-1; possible D gene TRBD1, 6 bases. The CDR3 covers 14 residues. V was pared by 5 bases and J by 5 bases, with 15 bases between. Looked up from germline, CDR1 is SGHVS and CDR2 is FQNEAQ. The CDR3 protein is CASSPWTARTEAFF. The CDR3 region has the DNA TGTGCCAGCAGCCCATGGACAGCCAGGACTGAAGCTTTCTTT. The whole variable domain, filled in from reference TRBV7-8 and TRBJ1-1, reads GAGVSQSPRYKVAKRGQDVALRCDPISGHVSLFWYQQALGQGPEFLTYFQNEAQLDKSGLPSDRFFAERPEGSVSTLKIQRTQQEDSAVYLCASSPWTARTEAFFGQGTRLTVV.

This clonotype has ten or more counts. The chain carries TRBV7-2 and TRBJ2-7, with 8 bases that match TRBD2. This CDR3 comprises 18 residues. The germline V gene encodes CDR1 SGHTA and CDR2 FQGNSA. Losses at the gene ends were 2 bases for V and 4 bases for J; bases not matched to a gene: 16. The CDR3 nucleotides are TGTGCCAGCAGCTTAAAAATAGCGGGACCCGATACTAATTACGAGCAGTACTTC. Translation: CASSLKIAGPDTNYEQYF.

This clonotype was seen at least ten times. The V call is TRBV28, the J call TRBJ2-1; tentatively, D is TRBD1 or TRBD2 (5 bases each). Per germline, CDR1 MDHEN and CDR2 SYDVKM. CDR3 length equals 15 residues. Between the trimmed V and J ends, which lost 3 bases and 9 bases, there was a span of 18 bases. DNA for the CDR3: TGTGCCAGCAGTTTCAGGGTCGGGAAGGTCCCTGAGCAGTTCTTC. It specifies CASSFRVGKVPEQFF. The full variable domain, rest sourced from reference TRBV28 and TRBJ2-1, is DVKVTQSSRYLVKRTGEKVFLECVQDMDHENMFWYRQDPGLGLRLIYFSYDVKMKEKGDIPEGYSVSREKKERFSLILESASTNQTSMYLCASSFRVGKVPEQFFGPGTRLTVL.

This clonotype has ten or more counts. The rearrangement uses TRBV7-2 and TRBJ1-5; 8 positions match TRBD1. The CDR3 extends over 16 amino acids. The V and J ends lost 0 bases and 2 bases, in that order; junction bases with no gene match: 3. Germline CDR1 reads SGHTA; CDR2 reads FQGNSA. CDR3 sequence: CASSLARGQGNQPQHF. The CDR3 nucleotides are TGTGCCAGCAGCTTAGCGAGGGGACAGGGCAATCAGCCCCAGCATTTT.

This clonotype was picked up many times. The CDR3 nucleotides are TGTGCCAGCAGCCCAGATGCCACTGAAGCTTTCTTT. Translation gives CASSPDATEAFF. V usage is TRBV7-2 and J usage is TRBJ1-1; D is ambiguous. The ends were cut back, 5 bases at V and 4 bases at J, with 8 bases in the middle. The CDR3 extends over 12 amino acids. Germline CDR1 SGHTA, CDR2 FQGNSA.

In the case of this clonotype: This sequence may be a read error, since a much larger clone differs from it by one base. The CDR3 DNA sequence: TGTGCCAGCAGCCGGGAGGACAGGCTCCCCTATGGCTTCACCTTC. It is translated as CASSREDRLPYGFTF. V and J are TRBV7-4 and TRBJ1-2; TRBD1 agrees at 7 bases. This CDR3 is built from 15 residues. Per germline, CDR1 SGHVT and CDR2 SQSDAQ.

This clonotype was seen repeatedly, ten times or more. The rearrangement links TRBV19 to TRBJ1-4; D is possibly TRBD1 (5 bases). The CDR3 loop spans 15 amino acids. V lost 1 base, J lost 0 bases, and 6 bases lay in between. Germline V lookup: CDR1 LNHDA, CDR2 SQIVND (reference sequence). The CDR3 reads CASSIVGATNEKLFF. In nucleotides, the CDR3 is TGTGCCAGTAGTATAGTGGGGGCAACTAATGAAAAACTGTTTTTT.

V gene TRBV5-6 combines with J gene TRBJ2-1, with no clear D. V lost 5 bases and J 5 bases, leaving 14 bases between the germline ends. The V gene's germline CDR1 is SGHDT and CDR2 YYEEEE. The length of the CDR3 is 14 residues. The CDR3 DNA reads as TGTGCCAGCAGTCACCCTCCAATAGACAATGAGCAGTTCTTC. Encoded protein: CASSHPPIDNEQFF.

This clonotype was recorded at least ten times. The rearrangement joins TRBV11-2 to TRBJ2-1; 14 bases line up with TRBD2. This CDR3 has 15 amino acids. The germline CDR1 and CDR2 sequences are SGHAT and FQNNGV. J gave up 10 bases and V 4 bases, and 6 bases lay outside the gene matches. The CDR3 sequence: CASSSTSGGAREQFF. The CDR3 DNA follows: TGTGCCAGCAGCTCGACTAGCGGGGGGGCTAGGGAGCAGTTCTTC. The full variable domain, completed using reference TRBV11-2 and TRBJ2-1, is EAGVAQSPRYKIIEKRQSVAFWCNPISGHATLYWYQQILGQGPKLLIQFQNNGVVDDSQLPKDRFSAERLKGVDSTLKIQPAKLEDSAVYLCASSSTSGGAREQFFGPGTRLTVL.

This clonotype was recorded many times. The DNA for the CDR3 is TGTGCCAGCAGCTCACTTCAGAATAGCAATCAGCCCCAGCATTTT. Amino acids: CASSSLQNSNQPQHF. The V and J genes are TRBV7-2 and TRBJ1-5; D is unclear. The CDR3 totals 15 residues. V was trimmed by 4 bases and J by 0 bases, leaving 10 bases between them. Germline V gene data show CDR1 as SGHTA and CDR2 as FQGNSA.

This clonotype was seen at least ten times. The chain couples TRBV7-2 to TRBJ2-7; 9 nucleotides line up with TRBD2. The CDR3 spans 15 residues. The V segment lost 2 bases and the J segment 2 bases; nucleotides outside the gene matches: 4. Germline CDR1 SGHTA, CDR2 FQGNSA. The CDR3 here is CASSLSASGAYEQYF. CDR3 nucleotides: TGTGCCAGCAGCTTAAGTGCTAGCGGGGCCTACGAGCAGTACTTC.

The sample holds a few counts of this clonotype. A much bigger clone sits one base away, suggesting this may be a read error. The chain is built from TRBV7-2 and TRBJ2-7; 10 nucleotides agree with TRBD2. Germline CDR1 SGHTA, CDR2 FQGNSA. The J segment lost 2 bases and the V segment lost 3 bases, leaving 7 bases of the junction unmatched. The CDR3 loop spans 16 amino acids. CDR3 coding DNA: TGTGCCAGCAGCTTGTGGACTAGCGGAAGGACCTACGAGCAGTACTTC. Its protein product is CASSLWTSGRTYEQYF.

This clonotype has at least ten counts. The chain links TRBV28 to TRBJ1-1, with D possibly being TRBD1 (6 bases). Germline CDR1 reads MDHEN; CDR2 reads SYDVKM. The CDR3 consists of 13 residues. Deletions cut 6 bases from V and 4 bases from J, with 12 bases between. In DNA form, the CDR3 reads TGTGCCAGCAGCCTCAGGGGCCCCACTGAAGCTTTCTTT. It codes for CASSLRGPTEAFF.